The 26 T cell receptor beta chains in this list originate from one sample, sequenced in a study of blood T cell repertoires in COVID-19. The table came from immunoSEQ multiplex PCR; TCRdb's copy has only in-frame clones and leaves some out. The sample contains around 620,000 clones, around 90% of which appear only once. Sequenced material: peripheral blood. Receptors were obtained from a woman aged 18-29 years with acute or convalescent COVID-19.

CDR3 sequence (DNA): TGTGCCAGCAGCAGGACAGGGCTGGGCTCCTACGAGCAGTACTTC. Residues: CASSRTGLGSYEQYF. This chain uses TRBV6-5 with TRBJ2-7; 8 bases are shared with TRBD1. The V and J ends lost 6 bases and 0 bases, in that order; junction bases with no gene match: 7. The germline CDR1 and CDR2 sequences are MNHEY and SVGAGI. The CDR3 is made up of 15 amino acids.

V is TRBV6-6 and J is TRBJ1-3; perhaps TRBD1 as D (6 bases). CDR1 is MNHNY, CDR2 SVGAGI, per germline (reference sequence). Trimming cost V 6 bases and J 4 bases, with 13 bases left between them. This CDR3 contains 14 residues. This CDR3 reads CASRTGGPGNTIYF. The CDR3 DNA reads TGTGCCAGCAGGACGGGGGGGCCGGGAAACACCATATATTTT.

The rearrangement joins TRBV3-1 (or the pseudogene TRBV3-2) to TRBJ1-2, with 7 positions matching TRBD1. The germline V gene has CDR1 LGHDT and CDR2 YNNKEL (reference sequence). The CDR3 is made up of 13 amino acids. V was clipped by 1 base and J by 8 bases; unmatched bases: 4. The CDR3 protein is CASSQGDSRGYTF. CDR3 in DNA: TGTGCCAGCAGCCAAGGGGACAGCAGGGGCTACACCTTC.

The V call is TRBV24-1, the J call TRBJ1-5; the match to TRBD1 covers 7 bases. The V gene end was trimmed by 3 bases and the J gene end by 5 bases; junction bases not matched to a gene: 3. CDR3 size: 14 residues. Germline V gene lookup returns CDR1 KGHDR and CDR2 SFDVKD. CDR3 residues: CATSDNRGYQPQHF. The CDR3 DNA reads as TGTGCCACCAGTGATAACAGGGGATATCAGCCCCAGCATTTT.

As concerns this clone: The identical CDR3 is also encoded by other nucleotide sequences in the sample. The V and J genes are TRBV5-1 and TRBJ1-1; no firm D call. Trimming shortened V by 0 bases and J by 1 base, and 7 bases separated the two germline ends. CDR1 and CDR2 from the germline V gene are SGHRS and YFSETQ. The CDR3 sequence is 14 residues long. DNA for the CDR3: TGCGCCAGCAGCTTGGTTCCAGAGAACACTGAAGCTTTCTTT. Translation gives CASSLVPENTEAFF.

V and J are TRBV21-1 and TRBJ1-2; the table gives TRBD1 as D, unverified against the DNA. TRBV21-1 corresponds to a pseudogene. The length of the CDR3 is 12 residues. In DNA form, the CDR3 reads TGTGCCAGCAGCAAGACAGGGGATGGCTACACCTTC. Amino acids: CASSKTGDGYTF.

This clone was found once. The CDR3 here is CASAGQGAGNTIYF. As DNA, the CDR3 is TGTGCCAGCGCCGGGCAGGGGGCTGGAAACACCATATATTTT. The chain couples TRBV7-2 to TRBJ1-3; 7 bases map to TRBD1. With 8 bases clipped from V and 2 bases from J, the junction kept 6 bases outside the gene matches. Looked up from germline, CDR1 is SGHTA and CDR2 is FQGNSA. This CDR3 has 14 amino acids. Complete variable domain (other parts from reference TRBV7-2 and TRBJ1-3): GAGVSQSPSNKVTEKGKDVELRCDPISGHTALYWYRQSLGQGLEFLIYFQGNSAPDKSGLPSDRFSAERTGGSVSTLTIQRTQQEDSAVYLCASAGQGAGNTIYFGEGSWLTVV.

This clone was detected only once. This chain uses TRBV30 with TRBJ1-1; weak D call: TRBD1 (6 bases). The CDR3 is made up of 15 amino acids. Germline V gives CDR1 GTSNPN, CDR2 SVGIG (reference sequence). V was shortened by 0 bases and J by 1 base, with 12 bases between the two germline ends. CDR3 coding DNA: TGTGCCTGGAGTGTAGGGGGGGCTGGGAACACTGAAGCTTTCTTT. It is translated as CAWSVGGAGNTEAFF.

The rearrangement links TRBV2 to TRBJ2-3; 9 bases are a match to TRBD2. Trimming took 4 bases from V and 3 from J; bases not matched to a gene: 5. CDR3 size: 15 residues. CDR1 SNHLY and CDR2 FYNNEI come from the germline V gene. CDR3 in amino acids: CASSGERGETDTQYF. The CDR3 region has the DNA TGTGCCAGCAGTGGGGAGCGGGGGGAAACAGATACGCAGTATTTT. Looking up the rest from reference TRBV2 and TRBJ2-3 gives the full variable domain: EPEVTQTPSHQVTQMGQEVILRCVPISNHLYFYWYRQILGQKVEFLVSFYNNEISEKSEIFDDQFSVERPDGSNFTLKIRSTKLEDSAMYFCASSGERGETDTQYFGPGTRLTVL.

The V gene is TRBV6-2 or TRBV6-3, the J gene TRBJ1-5; 9 bases map to TRBD1. Germline V gives CDR1 MNHEY, CDR2 SVGEGT. The CDR3 extends over 15 amino acids. With V trimmed by 4 bases and J by 4 bases, 5 bases remained unmatched. CDR3 sequence (DNA): TGTGCCAGCAGTTCCCCGACAGGGGGGAATCAGCCCCAGCATTTT. It translates to CASSSPTGGNQPQHF.

Comments on this clone: Other nucleotide sequences from this sample produce the same CDR3. V usage is TRBV6-4 and J usage is TRBJ2-3; D might be TRBD2 (6 bases). CDR1 MRHNA and CDR2 SNTAGT come from the germline V gene. This CDR3 contains 14 residues. V gave up 0 bases and J gave up 5 bases, with 9 bases separating them. The CDR3 region is CASSDSGGGDTQYF. In nucleotides, the CDR3 is TGTGCCAGCAGTGACTCGGGGGGAGGAGATACGCAGTATTTT.

This clone was observed once. The CDR3 spells CASSSRTGSQPQHF. DNA for the CDR3: TGTGCCAGCAGTTCCAGGACAGGGAGTCAGCCCCAGCATTTT. The chain recombines TRBV6-2 or TRBV6-3 with TRBJ1-5; the match to TRBD1 covers 8 bases. The V and J ends lost 4 bases and 6 bases, in that order; junction bases with no gene match: 5. CDR1 and CDR2 from the germline V gene are MNHEY and SVGEGT. The CDR3 runs 14 residues.

This clone appeared a single time. J is TRBJ1-4 and V is TRBV5-1; D remains ambiguous. Germline values: CDR1 SGHRS, CDR2 YFSETQ. The CDR3 has 14 residues. V was shortened by 4 bases and J by 7 bases, with 14 bases between the two germline ends. This CDR3 reads CASSPGGEGEKLFF. CDR3 coding DNA: TGCGCCAGCAGCCCCGGCGGGGAGGGTGAAAAACTGTTTTTT.

There are many counts of this clone. Written as DNA, the CDR3 is TGTGCCAGCAGTTGGAGGTGGAGGGAGGAAAAACTGTTTTTT. This encodes CASSWRWREEKLFF. The chain couples TRBV28 to TRBJ1-4; D not resolved. Trimming took 4 bases from V and 8 from J, leaving 14 bases between them. The V gene's germline CDR1 is MDHEN and CDR2 SYDVKM. CDR3 length: 14 residues.

This chain joins TRBV10-3 and TRBJ1-4; no firm D call. CDR3 size: 17 residues. The germline V and J ends were trimmed by 8 bases and 3 bases, with 22 bases remaining between them. The germline gives CDR1 ENHRY, CDR2 SYGVKD. CDR3 amino acids: CAIRRDEDGGPNEKLFF. The CDR3 region has the DNA TGTGCCATCCGCCGCGATGAGGACGGAGGACCTAATGAAAAACTGTTTTTT.

The rearrangement joins TRBV19 to TRBJ2-1; D may be TRBD1 (5 bases). This CDR3 has 16 amino acids. V gave up 5 bases and J gave up 0 bases, with 14 bases separating them. Germline lookup yields CDR1 LNHDA and CDR2 SQIVND (reference sequence). CDR3 DNA: TGTGCCAGTAGTGGCAGACAGAGTCCCTCCTACAATGAGCAGTTCTTC. The encoded protein is CASSGRQSPSYNEQFF.

V gene TRBV10-3 combines with J gene TRBJ2-7; 9 bases align to TRBD1. The trim removed 0 bases at V and 3 bases at J, leaving 6 bases unmatched. The germline V gene encodes CDR1 ENHRY and CDR2 SYGVKD. The CDR3 runs 16 residues. In DNA form, the CDR3 reads TGTGCCATCAGTGAGTCGGTGGGACAGGGTATCTACGAGCAGTACTTC. The encoded protein is CAISESVGQGIYEQYF.

With respect to this clone: Other DNA sequences of this sample code for an identical CDR3. The chain recombines TRBV27 with TRBJ2-7; D perhaps matches TRBD2 (5 bases). Germline V gene sequence: CDR1 MNHEY, CDR2 SMNVEV (reference sequence). The CDR3 covers 13 residues. V dropped 2 bases and J dropped 3 bases, with 8 bases sitting between them. CDR3 coding DNA: TGTGCCAGCAGTTTACGAGGGAGCTACGAGCAGTACTTC. This sequence encodes CASSLRGSYEQYF.

The gene calls are TRBV4-1 and TRBJ1-2; tentative D call: TRBD1 (5 bases). CDR1 is MGHRA and CDR2 is YSYEKL in the germline V gene. The length of the CDR3 is 16 residues. With 3 bases removed from V and 3 bases from J, the gap between germline ends came to 17 bases. CDR3 loop: CASSHHLRTRYYGYTF. The CDR3 DNA reads TGCGCCAGCAGCCATCATCTTCGGACAAGGTACTATGGCTACACCTTC.

The genes are TRBV14 and TRBJ2-7; D remains ambiguous. The CDR3 runs 14 residues. Trimming took off 1 base at V and 6 bases at J, with 13 bases between the two ends. CDR1 and CDR2 from the germline V gene are SGHDN and FVKESK. CDR3 in DNA: TGTGCCAGCAGCCAAGGCCGCACTCCGGGCGAGCAGTACTTC. Its translation is CASSQGRTPGEQYF. Full variable domain (outside the CDR3, taken from reference TRBV14 and TRBJ2-7): EAGVTQFPSHSVIEKGQTVTLRCDPISGHDNLYWYRRVMGKEIKFLLHFVKESKQDESGMPNNRFLAERTGGTYSTLKVQPAELEDSGVYFCASSQGRTPGEQYFGPGTRLTVT.

The chain links TRBV28 to TRBJ1-1; D may be TRBD1 (6 bases). V gave up 6 bases and J gave up 2 bases, with 19 bases separating them. Germline V lookup: CDR1 MDHEN, CDR2 SYDVKM. The CDR3 length is 16 residues. CDR3 in amino acids: CASRQTGKGTNTEAFF. The DNA of the CDR3 is TGTGCCAGCAGGCAGACAGGAAAGGGGACCAACACTGAAGCTTTCTTT.

The rearrangement uses TRBV20-1 and TRBJ1-2, with D tentatively TRBD1 (5 bases). Trimming took 7 bases from V and 8 from J, leaving 14 bases between them. Germline CDR1 and CDR2: DFQATT and SNEGSKA (reference sequence). CDR3 size: 11 residues. The CDR3 DNA reads as TGCAGTGTAAAGGGGTTACGGGGCTACACCTTC. It specifies CSVKGLRGYTF.

The V and J genes are TRBV7-8 and TRBJ1-1; no definite D call. This CDR3 is built from 17 residues. Trimming removed 5 bases at V and 1 base at J, with 20 bases between. Germline V lookup: CDR1 SGHVS, CDR2 FQNEAQ. The CDR3 loop reads CASSLTAARTQNTEAFF. CDR3 DNA: TGTGCCAGCAGCCTCACTGCGGCCAGAACGCAGAACACTGAAGCTTTCTTT.

The chain links TRBV5-1 to TRBJ2-3; 8 nucleotides align to TRBD1. CDR1 is SGHRS, CDR2 YFSETQ, per germline. V was clipped by 0 bases and J by 0 bases; unmatched bases: 9. The CDR3 extends over 18 amino acids. CDR3 sequence: CASSLGWRDRRSTDTQYF. The CDR3 DNA reads TGCGCCAGCAGCTTGGGTTGGAGGGACAGGAGGAGCACAGATACGCAGTATTTT.

The chain joins TRBV29-1 to TRBJ2-7; D is perhaps TRBD2 (6 bases). CDR3 length equals 16 residues. V shed 0 bases and J shed 7 bases, with 22 bases lying between them. Looked up from germline, CDR1 is SQVTM and CDR2 is ANQGSEA. CDR3 in amino acids: CSVEDPPGGGIGEQYF. CDR3 coding DNA: TGCAGCGTTGAAGACCCCCCGGGTGGGGGGATTGGAGAGCAGTACTTC.

This chain links TRBV6-2 or TRBV6-3 with TRBJ2-1, with no clear D. Trimming took 5 bases from V and 7 from J, leaving 15 bases between them. CDR1 is MNHEY and CDR2 is SVGEGT in the germline V gene. The CDR3 length is 14 residues. CDR3 sequence: CASSSHGTENEQFF. The DNA for the CDR3 is TGTGCCAGCAGTAGCCATGGAACGGAGAATGAGCAGTTCTTC.